A single sample is the source of the 30 T cell receptor beta chains below, sequenced in a study of CD8 T cells in ankylosing spondylitis. Study-level points and caveats: Typical of ankylosing spondylitis blood, it appeared, was a TCR beta motif of eight highly homologous variants.

Using its own MiXCR run on the 5' RACE reads, TCRdb lists one record per CDR3 protein. The repertoire consists of about 440,000 distinct CDR3 sequences, with roughly 15% occurring once and the leading ten covering under 1.2%. These receptors lack a known antigen. Sequenced material: blood, either unsorted or a sorted T cell fraction (not recorded which). The receptors were sampled from a male donor with ankylosing spondylitis.

V is TRBV6-5 and J is TRBJ1-2; 10 bases are shared with TRBD1. The CDR3 is made up of 14 amino acids. Trimming at V came to 5 bases and at J to 8 bases, leaving 8 bases not matched to a gene. Germline V CDR1 and CDR2: MNHEY, SVGAGI. The CDR3 here is CASSNRDRGGGYTF. The CDR3 DNA reads as TGTGCCAGCAGTAACCGGGACAGGGGTGGAGGCTACACCTTC.

This clonotype was found once. The gene calls are TRBV20-1 and TRBJ2-7, with 10 positions matching TRBD1. This CDR3 comprises 14 residues. Trimming took 3 bases from V and 8 from J; bases not matched to a gene: 10. The V gene's germline CDR1 is DFQATT and CDR2 SNEGSKA (reference sequence). The CDR3 DNA follows: TGCAGTGCTAGGAGAACGGGACAGGGGACGCAGCAGTACTTC. As protein: CSARRTGQGTQQYF.

The chain uses TRBV19 and TRBJ2-1; 10 bases map to TRBD2. The CDR3 contains 15 residues. Germline V gene data show CDR1 as LNHDA and CDR2 as SQIVND (reference sequence). V dropped 4 bases and J dropped 11; count of bases not matched to a gene: 11. The CDR3 reads CASSNRGTSETKQFF. Written as DNA, the CDR3 is TGTGCCAGTAGTAACCGAGGGACTAGCGAGACTAAGCAGTTCTTC.

The chain links TRBV12-3 or TRBV12-4 to TRBJ2-2; TRBD2 aligns across 10 bases. CDR3 size: 16 residues. With 6 bases clipped from V and 0 bases from J, the junction kept 4 bases outside the gene matches. CDR3 DNA sequence: TGTGCCAGCAGACGCACTAGCGGGGCGAACACCGGGGAGCTGTTTTTT. It codes for CASRRTSGANTGELFF.

This chain links TRBV6-1 with TRBJ2-1; unclear D gene. Germline CDR1 and CDR2: MNHNS and SASEGT. CDR3 length equals 12 residues. V lost 5 bases, J lost 3 bases, and 5 bases lay in between. For the CDR3, the DNA is TGTGCCAGCAGTACGTTCTACAATGAGCAGTTCTTC. Amino acids: CASSTFYNEQFF.

The gene calls are TRBV28 and TRBJ2-5; 9 bases are a match to TRBD1. Germline V gene lookup returns CDR1 MDHEN and CDR2 SYDVKM. The J segment lost 0 bases and the V segment lost 5 bases, leaving 4 bases of the junction unmatched. CDR3 length equals 15 residues. The CDR3 nucleotides are TGTGCCAGCAGTCAGGGACAGGGCTACCAAGAGACCCAGTACTTC. Encoded protein: CASSQGQGYQETQYF.

This clonotype was observed a handful of times. V usage is TRBV7-3 and J usage is TRBJ2-5, with 8 bases aligning to TRBD1. The CDR3 totals 13 residues. Germline V gene data show CDR1 as SGHTA and CDR2 as FQGTGA. J lost 4 bases, V lost 5 bases, and 3 bases had no gene match. CDR3 coding DNA: TGTGCCAGCAGCATGGGACAGGTAGAGACCCAGTACTTC. It encodes CASSMGQVETQYF.

The table lists this clonotype with a few counts. The chain is built from TRBV6-1 and TRBJ1-5; D gene uncertain. V lost 8 bases, J lost 1 base, and 9 bases lay in between. The CDR3 is made up of 13 amino acids. Germline loops: CDR1 MNHNS, CDR2 SASEGT. CDR3 nucleotide sequence: TGTGCCAGCGACCAGGTCAGCAATCAGCCCCAGCATTTT. It translates to CASDQVSNQPQHF.

V is TRBV7-2 and J is TRBJ2-5; no clear D. This CDR3 is built from 16 residues. V was cut by 0 bases and J by 2 bases, with 13 bases left in between. CDR1 is SGHTA and CDR2 is FQGNSA in the germline V gene. The CDR3 region is CASSLAAPAPQETQYF. The CDR3 nucleotides are TGTGCCAGCAGCTTAGCGGCCCCCGCACCGCAAGAGACCCAGTACTTC.

The chain recombines TRBV30 with TRBJ2-7; either TRBD1 or TRBD2 may fit D (6 bases each). The CDR3 runs 13 residues. Trimming took 3 bases from V and 6 from J, leaving 15 bases between them. From germline, CDR1 is GTSNPN and CDR2 SVGIG (reference sequence). CDR3 in DNA: TGTGCCTGGAGGACTACGGGGGCGTCCGAGCAGTACTTC. Its translation is CAWRTTGASEQYF. Drawing the rest from reference TRBV30 and TRBJ2-7, the complete variable domain is SQTIHQWPATLVQPVGSPLSLECTVEGTSNPNLYWYRQAAGRGLQLLFYSVGIGQISSEVPQNLSASRPQDRQFILSSKKLLLSDSGFYLCAWRTTGASEQYFGPGTRLTVT.

The chain combines TRBV5-1 with TRBJ2-7; TRBD1 aligns across 12 bases. CDR3 length equals 16 residues. After removal of 4 bases from V and 3 bases from J, the junction contained 8 bases not matched to a gene. From germline, CDR1 is SGHRS and CDR2 YFSETQ. CDR3 residues: CASSPGGTGGGYEQYF. The CDR3 DNA reads as TGCGCCAGCAGCCCCGGGGGGACAGGGGGCGGCTACGAGCAGTACTTC.

This clonotype was seen many times. The J gene is TRBJ2-2, the V gene TRBV28, with D perhaps matching TRBD1 or TRBD2 (5 bases each). With 6 bases removed from V and 4 bases from J, the gap between germline ends came to 18 bases. The CDR3 consists of 16 residues. Per the germline V gene, CDR1 is MDHEN and CDR2 is SYDVKM. The CDR3 reads CASRNTGTELTGELFF. CDR3 coding DNA: TGTGCCAGCAGAAACACTGGGACCGAGCTCACCGGGGAGCTGTTTTTT.

This clonotype showed up just a few times. The chain employs TRBV15 and TRBJ2-3; no firm D call. CDR3 size: 16 residues. Germline assignment: CDR1 LNHNV and CDR2 YYDKDF (reference sequence). With 0 bases removed from V and 4 bases from J, the gap between germline ends came to 14 bases. In nucleotides, the CDR3 is TGTGCCACCAGCAGAGATAAGTCTTTAATGTCAGATACGCAGTATTTT. It specifies CATSRDKSLMSDTQYF.

This sequence joins TRBV18 and TRBJ1-1; possible D gene TRBD1, 5 bases. Germline-derived CDR1 and CDR2 are KGHSH and LQKENI. The CDR3 consists of 15 residues. V was shortened by 3 bases and J by 4 bases, with 15 bases between the two germline ends. Written as DNA, the CDR3 is TGTGCCAGCTCACCCCCGGGGGGAGTAGTCACTGAAGCTTTCTTT. Its translation: CASSPPGGVVTEAFF.

This clonotype was observed a few times. The V call is TRBV7-3, the J call TRBJ1-1; D unclear. In germline, CDR1 is SGHTA, CDR2 FQGTGA. Trimming stripped 1 base from V and 0 bases from J, with 12 bases between. The CDR3 sequence is 16 residues long. The CDR3 sequence: CASSLRKASMNTEAFF. The CDR3 coding sequence is TGTGCCAGCAGCTTAAGAAAGGCATCCATGAACACTGAAGCTTTCTTT.

This clonotype came up a few times. The genes are TRBV11-2 and TRBJ2-1; D not resolved. CDR1 and CDR2 from the germline V gene are SGHAT and FQNNGV. The CDR3 runs 12 residues. V shed 0 bases and J shed 10 bases, with 7 bases lying between them. CDR3 nucleotides: TGTGCCAGCAGCTTAGAAGTGGGAGAGCAGTTCTTC. Its translation: CASSLEVGEQFF.

The chain links TRBV7-8 to TRBJ2-2, with 8 bases fitting TRBD1. The germline V gene has CDR1 SGHVS and CDR2 FQNEAQ. Trimming at V came to 5 bases and at J to 4 bases, leaving 9 bases not matched to a gene. This CDR3 comprises 16 residues. The CDR3 DNA reads TGTGCCAGCAGCACCCGGACAGGGTTTGGCACCGGGGAGCTGTTTTTT. Amino acids: CASSTRTGFGTGELFF.

CDR3 residues: CSARDATRYSNQPQHF. As DNA, the CDR3 is TGCAGTGCTAGAGACGCGACCCGTTATAGCAATCAGCCCCAGCATTTT. This chain uses TRBV20-1 with TRBJ1-5; D not certain. The germline gives CDR1 DFQATT, CDR2 SNEGSKA (reference sequence). V was trimmed by 0 bases and J by 0 bases, leaving 12 bases between them. The CDR3 sequence is 16 residues long.

This chain connects TRBV2 to TRBJ2-7; 14 bases map to TRBD2. The junction had 9 bases not matched to a gene; V was cut back by 6 bases and J by 2 bases. The CDR3 consists of 17 residues. Germline CDR1 and CDR2: SNHLY and FYNNEI. This chain's CDR3 is CASSRQTSGRVTYEQYF. CDR3 nucleotides: TGTGCCAGCAGCCGGCAGACTAGCGGGAGGGTTACCTACGAGCAGTACTTC.

CDR3 in amino acids: CSATGAGGNNEQFF. In DNA form, the CDR3 reads TGCAGTGCTACAGGGGCGGGGGGTAATAATGAGCAGTTCTTC. The chain carries TRBV20-1 and TRBJ2-1, with 8 bases matching TRBD2. The germline CDR1 and CDR2 sequences are DFQATT and SNEGSKA (reference sequence). The CDR3 contains 14 residues. V dropped 4 bases and J dropped 7; count of bases not matched to a gene: 9.

This clonotype was recorded many times. This rearrangement joins TRBV3-1 to TRBJ1-6; 7 bases fit TRBD1. The CDR3 covers 15 residues. V was pared by 0 bases and J by 6 bases, with 2 bases of the junction left unmatched. Germline CDR1 and CDR2: LGHDT and YNNKEL (reference sequence). The CDR3 coding sequence is TGTGCCAGCAGCCAAGAAGACAGGGTTAATTCACCCCTCCACTTT. Residues: CASSQEDRVNSPLHF.

There are a few counts of this clonotype. The chain uses TRBV5-1 and TRBJ2-7, with TRBD2 identical over 7 bases. Germline V gives CDR1 SGHRS, CDR2 YFSETQ. This CDR3 is built from 15 residues. Unmatched junction bases numbered 12, after V lost 3 bases and J lost 6 bases. CDR3: CASSSGSGNWGEQYF. CDR3 nucleotides: TGCGCCAGCAGCTCAGGCAGCGGGAATTGGGGCGAGCAGTACTTC.

The genes are TRBV2 and TRBJ2-5; D possibly corresponds to TRBD2 (6 bases). Germline values: CDR1 SNHLY, CDR2 FYNNEI. The CDR3 spans 13 residues. The V and J ends lost 4 bases and 5 bases respectively, with 11 bases between them. CDR3 residues: CASSARLEETQYF. CDR3 DNA sequence: TGTGCCAGCAGTGCCCGACTAGAGGAGACCCAGTACTTC.

This clonotype was detected a few times. The chain combines TRBV19 with TRBJ1-1; D uncertain. Trimming took 9 bases from V and 1 from J, leaving 9 bases between them. Germline lookup yields CDR1 LNHDA and CDR2 SQIVND (reference sequence). There are 12 residues in the CDR3. The CDR3 DNA sequence: TGTGCCAGCCTACAGAGGAACACTGAAGCTTTCTTT. It translates to CASLQRNTEAFF.

The chain recombines TRBV20-1 with TRBJ2-4; 8 bases map to TRBD2. Germline CDR1 is DFQATT and CDR2 is SNEGSKA (reference sequence). Germline trimming cut 6 bases from V and 11 bases from J; bases unmatched to any gene: 15. The CDR3 runs to 14 residues. CDR3 nucleotides: TGCAGTGCAGGCCCCCTTGGGGCGGGGGGTGTTCAGTACTTC. This encodes CSAGPLGAGGVQYF.

This clonotype was found many times. The chain couples TRBV5-1 to TRBJ2-1; perhaps TRBD2 as D (6 bases). With 4 bases removed from V and 9 bases from J, the gap between germline ends came to 8 bases. The CDR3 is 11 amino acids. Germline loops: CDR1 SGHRS, CDR2 YFSETQ. This chain's CDR3 is CASSLASEQFF. CDR3 DNA sequence: TGCGCCAGCAGCCTAGCGAGTGAGCAGTTCTTC. The full variable domain, with the rest looked up from reference TRBV5-1 and TRBJ2-1, is KAGVTQTPRYLIKTRGQQVTLSCSPISGHRSVSWYQQTPGQGLQFLFEYFSETQRNKGNFPGRFSGRQFSNSRSEMNVSTLELGDSALYLCASSLASEQFFGPGTRLTVL.

The J gene is TRBJ2-1, the V gene TRBV5-1, with TRBD2 identical over 7 bases. With 0 bases clipped from V and 0 bases from J, the junction kept 3 bases outside the gene matches. Germline loops: CDR1 SGHRS, CDR2 YFSETQ. There are 16 residues in the CDR3. CDR3 in DNA: TGCGCCAGCAGCTTGGCTGCGGGAGACTCCTACAATGAGCAGTTCTTC. Encoded protein: CASSLAAGDSYNEQFF. The entire variable domain, with the rest obtained from reference TRBV5-1 and TRBJ2-1, is as follows: KAGVTQTPRYLIKTRGQQVTLSCSPISGHRSVSWYQQTPGQGLQFLFEYFSETQRNKGNFPGRFSGRQFSNSRSEMNVSTLELGDSALYLCASSLAAGDSYNEQFFGPGTRLTVL.

The chain uses TRBV27 and TRBJ2-7; 8 positions agree with TRBD2. The junction had 8 bases not matched to a gene; V was cut back by 2 bases and J by 2 bases. CDR1 and CDR2 (germline): MNHEY, SMNVEV (reference sequence). The CDR3 runs to 16 residues. CDR3 sequence: CASSLRRGAHPYEQYF. The CDR3 DNA reads as TGTGCCAGCAGTTTACGGCGGGGGGCCCATCCCTACGAGCAGTACTTC.

J is TRBJ2-1 and V is TRBV11-3, with D tentatively TRBD2 (6 bases). The CDR3 is 17 amino acids. Trimming shortened V by 0 bases and J by 4 bases, and 16 bases separated the two germline ends. CDR1 is SGHNT, CDR2 YENEEA, per germline. The chain's CDR3 is CASSLDLQGGWYNEQFF. The CDR3 coding sequence is TGTGCCAGCAGCTTAGATCTCCAGGGAGGATGGTACAATGAGCAGTTCTTC. The full variable domain, in which reference TRBV11-3 and TRBJ2-1 provide the parts outside the CDR3, is EAGVVQSPRYKIIEKKQPVAFWCNPISGHNTLYWYLQNLGQGPELLIRYENEEAVDDSQLPKDRFSAERLKGVDSTLKIQPAELGDSAVYLCASSLDLQGGWYNEQFFGPGTRLTVL.

The CDR3 DNA reads as TGTGCCAGTACCACCACGTTCGGGGGGGGAACTGAAGCTTTCTTT. Encoded protein: CASTTTFGGGTEAFF. The chain joins TRBV19 to TRBJ1-1; possible D gene TRBD1, 5 bases. The germline CDR1 and CDR2 sequences are LNHDA and SQIVND (reference sequence). The germline V and J ends were trimmed by 7 bases and 5 bases, with 20 bases remaining between them. The CDR3 extends over 15 amino acids.